The sample holds a few counts of the clone carrying this TCR beta chain. Its antigen remains unknown. This CDR3 is 16 amino acids long. Germline V lookup: CDR1 SGHTA, CDR2 FQGNSA. V dropped 5 bases and J dropped 6; count of bases not matched to a gene: 13. The data were obtained in a study of blood T cells in healthy people across ages. With a J-beta primer mix and a sample-barcoded 5' primer, a second PCR ran about 6 to 11 cycles. Via MiXCR, TCRdb re-called the 5' RACE reads, giving one row per CDR3 protein. Seen here are 730,000 or so distinct CDR3 sequences, 40% to 45% observed once, and the top ten hold 25% to 35%. The study, taken as a whole, reports: Any conclusive comparison of naive versus antigen-experienced cells was prevented by using unsorted PBMCs. A roughly linear age-dependent decrease characterized TCR beta diversity per million T cells.

The sequence was collected from an elderly man in good health. V is TRBV7-2 and J is TRBJ2-3; 8 bases map to TRBD2. The sequencing sample was made of blood. For the CDR3, the DNA is TGTGCCAGCAGCCCCTTGGCCGGGACTAGTGGGGATACGCAGTATTTT. It codes for CASSPLAGTSGDTQYF.